A selection of T cell receptor beta chains follows, all from one sample in a study of identical twins. TCRdb recomputed calls from the 5' RACE reads with MiXCR, one row per CDR3 protein. The sample records about 250,000 distinct CDR3 sequences, around 8% being singletons. These data are also associated with another study on yellow fever vaccine responses in identical twins.

Sample: CD8+ T cells sorted from blood. Receptors were obtained from a woman aged 18-35 years in good health. The CDR3 runs from the conserved cysteine through the conserved F or W. Each record gives: D gene, clone size, J gene, CDR3 length, V gene, CDR3 protein, CDR3 DNA. A D gene is named only where the DNA matches it firmly. Part of the rows lack a size; the others show once, few, many or a class for expanded clones.

d_gene: -; abundance: many; j_gene: TRBJ2-7; len: 12; v_gene: TRBV11-2; CDR3aa: CASSGRGYEQYF; CDR3nt: TGTGCCAGCAGCGGACGGGGGTACGAGCAGTACTTC
d_gene: TRBD1; abundance: many; j_gene: TRBJ2-2; len: 15; v_gene: TRBV28; CDR3aa: CASSLYRGDTGELFF; CDR3nt: TGTGCCAGCAGTTTATACAGGGGTGACACCGGGGAGCTGTTTTTT
d_gene: TRBD2; abundance: -; j_gene: TRBJ2-7; len: 11; v_gene: TRBV2; CDR3aa: CAGYGGYEQYF; CDR3nt: TGTGCCGGTTACGGGGGGTACGAGCAGTACTTC
d_gene: TRBD1; abundance: -; j_gene: TRBJ2-1; len: 16; v_gene: TRBV7-9; CDR3aa: CASSSSQQGQGNEQFF; CDR3nt: TGTGCCAGCAGCTCGAGCCAACAGGGGCAGGGGAATGAGCAGTTCTTC
d_gene: -; abundance: few; j_gene: TRBJ1-4; len: 17; v_gene: TRBV5-1; CDR3aa: CASSLESPTATNEKLFF; CDR3nt: TGCGCCAGCAGCTTGGAATCTCCGACCGCAACTAATGAAAAACTGTTTTTT
d_gene: -; abundance: -; j_gene: TRBJ2-1; len: 12; v_gene: TRBV7-7; CDR3aa: CASSQGDGPRFF; CDR3nt: TGTGCTAGCAGTCAAGGGGACGGTCCTAGGTTCTTC
d_gene: TRBD1; abundance: many; j_gene: TRBJ1-1; len: 14; v_gene: TRBV7-2; CDR3aa: CASRPRQGLNEAFF; CDR3nt: TGTGCCAGCAGACCCCGACAGGGGCTCAATGAAGCTTTCTTT
d_gene: TRBD1; abundance: few; j_gene: TRBJ2-5; len: 15; v_gene: TRBV6-5; CDR3aa: CASSYTGQGGETQYF; CDR3nt: TGTGCCAGCAGTTATACGGGACAGGGAGGGGAGACCCAGTACTTC
d_gene: -; abundance: few; j_gene: TRBJ2-1; len: 13; v_gene: TRBV7-9; CDR3aa: CASSRILRDEQFF; CDR3nt: TGTGCCAGCAGCCGAATACTACGGGATGAGCAGTTCTTC
d_gene: TRBD2; abundance: many; j_gene: TRBJ2-2; len: 15; v_gene: TRBV12-3/TRBV12-4; CDR3aa: CASTPTSNNTGELFF; CDR3nt: TGTGCCAGCACCCCGACTAGCAATAATACCGGGGAGCTGTTTTTT
d_gene: TRBD2; abundance: few; j_gene: TRBJ2-3; len: 15; v_gene: TRBV4-2; CDR3aa: CASSQLAESTDTQYF; CDR3nt: TGTGCCAGCAGCCAGCTAGCGGAAAGCACAGATACGCAGTATTTT
d_gene: TRBD2; abundance: few; j_gene: TRBJ2-1; len: 14; v_gene: TRBV7-9; CDR3aa: CASSLPGLAGEQFF; CDR3nt: TGTGCCAGCAGCTTACCTGGACTAGCAGGAGAGCAGTTCTTC
d_gene: -; abundance: few; j_gene: TRBJ2-7; len: 14; v_gene: TRBV6-2/TRBV6-3; CDR3aa: CASSLTGPDYEQYF; CDR3nt: TGTGCCAGCAGTCTAACAGGGCCTGATTACGAGCAGTACTTC
d_gene: -; abundance: many; j_gene: TRBJ1-5; len: 14; v_gene: TRBV10-3; CDR3aa: CAISESAGYQPQHF; CDR3nt: TGTGCCATCAGTGAGTCAGCAGGTTATCAGCCCCAGCATTTT
d_gene: -; abundance: -; j_gene: TRBJ1-4; len: 14; v_gene: TRBV7-9; CDR3aa: CASSLQGPNEKLFF; CDR3nt: TGTGCCAGCAGCTTACAGGGCCCTAATGAAAAACTGTTTTTT
d_gene: TRBD1; abundance: few; j_gene: TRBJ2-7; len: 18; v_gene: TRBV11-1; CDR3aa: CASSSGGGRGRLSYEQYF; CDR3nt: TGTGCCAGCAGCTCTGGAGGCGGCAGGGGGCGGCTTTCCTACGAGCAGTACTTC
d_gene: TRBD1; abundance: -; j_gene: TRBJ2-7; len: 14; v_gene: TRBV12-3/TRBV12-4; CDR3aa: CASSDRVRAYEQYF; CDR3nt: TGTGCCAGCAGTGACAGGGTACGCGCCTACGAGCAGTACTTC
d_gene: -; abundance: many; j_gene: TRBJ2-5; len: 15; v_gene: TRBV28; CDR3aa: CASSGRQEKAWTQYF; CDR3nt: TGTGCCAGCAGTGGTAGGCAGGAAAAAGCGTGGACCCAGTACTTC
d_gene: -; abundance: many; j_gene: TRBJ2-1; len: 11; v_gene: TRBV29-1; CDR3aa: CSVERLEVPFF; CDR3nt: TGCAGCGTGGAAAGACTAGAAGTTCCGTTCTTC
d_gene: -; abundance: few; j_gene: TRBJ2-7; len: 16; v_gene: TRBV7-2; CDR3aa: CASSLGYLPGSYEQYF; CDR3nt: TGTGCCAGCAGCTTAGGGTACTTGCCTGGTTCCTACGAGCAGTACTTC
d_gene: TRBD2; abundance: few; j_gene: TRBJ2-1; len: 20; v_gene: TRBV7-8; CDR3aa: CASTPGRRTLELAGPNEQFF; CDR3nt: TGTGCCAGCACCCCTGGTCGGAGGACGCTTGAACTAGCGGGACCCAATGAGCAGTTCTTC
d_gene: TRBD1; abundance: few; j_gene: TRBJ2-2; len: 17; v_gene: TRBV3-1; CDR3aa: CASSQIRDRDTVGELFF; CDR3nt: TGTGCCAGCAGCCAAATCCGAGACAGGGATACCGTGGGGGAGCTGTTTTTT
d_gene: TRBD1; abundance: -; j_gene: TRBJ2-7; len: 15; v_gene: TRBV28; CDR3aa: CASRLRETGVREQYF; CDR3nt: TGTGCCAGCAGGTTGAGGGAGACAGGGGTCCGGGAGCAGTACTTC
d_gene: -; abundance: many; j_gene: TRBJ2-2; len: 13; v_gene: TRBV27; CDR3aa: CASSLSRVGELFF; CDR3nt: TGTGCCAGCAGTTTATCAAGGGTCGGGGAGCTGTTTTTT
d_gene: -; abundance: many; j_gene: TRBJ2-6; len: 15; v_gene: TRBV6-4; CDR3aa: CASSDSLSGANVLTF; CDR3nt: TGTGCCAGCAGTGACTCACTCTCTGGGGCCAACGTCCTGACTTTC
d_gene: -; abundance: many; j_gene: TRBJ2-2; len: 16; v_gene: TRBV6-2/TRBV6-3; CDR3aa: CASSPLARGYTGELFF; CDR3nt: TGTGCCAGCAGTCCTTTAGCTCGGGGATACACCGGGGAGCTGTTTTTT
d_gene: -; abundance: -; j_gene: TRBJ1-1; len: 13; v_gene: TRBV5-6; CDR3aa: CASSPGGWTEAFF; CDR3nt: TGTGCCAGCAGCCCCGGCGGCTGGACTGAAGCTTTCTTT
d_gene: -; abundance: few; j_gene: TRBJ1-3; len: 13; v_gene: TRBV12-3/TRBV12-4; CDR3aa: CASSVASGNTIYF; CDR3nt: TGTGCCAGCAGTGTAGCTTCTGGAAACACCATATATTTT
d_gene: TRBD1; abundance: -; j_gene: TRBJ2-2; len: 18; v_gene: TRBV7-3; CDR3aa: CASSLKSVGTVSDGELFF; CDR3nt: TGTGCCAGCAGCTTAAAATCAGTAGGGACAGTATCCGACGGGGAGCTGTTTTTT
d_gene: TRBD1; abundance: many; j_gene: TRBJ2-5; len: 14; v_gene: TRBV12-3/TRBV12-4; CDR3aa: CASSPGQLQETQYF; CDR3nt: TGTGCCAGCAGCCCGGGACAGCTCCAAGAGACCCAGTACTTC
d_gene: -; abundance: many; j_gene: TRBJ2-3; len: 14; v_gene: TRBV15; CDR3aa: CATSRVLGTDTQYF; CDR3nt: TGTGCCACCAGCAGAGTCCTCGGCACAGATACGCAGTATTTT
d_gene: -; abundance: -; j_gene: TRBJ1-2; len: 12; v_gene: TRBV29-1; CDR3aa: CSGIVGEEGYTF; CDR3nt: TGCAGCGGCATCGTTGGGGAGGAGGGCTACACCTTC
d_gene: -; abundance: few; j_gene: TRBJ2-1; len: 13; v_gene: TRBV13; CDR3aa: CASSPGVQGEQFF; CDR3nt: TGTGCCAGCAGCCCAGGGGTTCAGGGTGAGCAGTTCTTC
d_gene: -; abundance: -; j_gene: TRBJ2-7; len: 11; v_gene: TRBV27; CDR3aa: CASKDSYEQYF; CDR3nt: TGTGCCAGCAAAGACAGCTACGAGCAGTACTTC
d_gene: -; abundance: many; j_gene: TRBJ2-1; len: 12; v_gene: TRBV7-9; CDR3aa: CASSEVTNEQFF; CDR3nt: TGTGCCAGCAGCGAAGTAACCAATGAGCAGTTCTTC
d_gene: -; abundance: many; j_gene: TRBJ2-7; len: 15; v_gene: TRBV7-2; CDR3aa: CASSKRDSLSYEQYF; CDR3nt: TGTGCCAGCAGCAAACGGGACTCCCTCTCCTACGAGCAGTACTTC
d_gene: -; abundance: -; j_gene: TRBJ2-7; len: 12; v_gene: TRBV6-2/TRBV6-3; CDR3aa: CASSYGGGEQYF; CDR3nt: TGTGCCAGCAGTTACGGTGGCGGCGAGCAGTACTTC
d_gene: TRBD1; abundance: many; j_gene: TRBJ2-2; len: 15; v_gene: TRBV12-3/TRBV12-4; CDR3aa: CASSRDRSNTGELFF; CDR3nt: TGTGCCAGCAGTCGGGACAGAAGTAACACCGGGGAGCTGTTTTTT
d_gene: TRBD2; abundance: -; j_gene: TRBJ2-3; len: 14; v_gene: TRBV20-1; CDR3aa: CSARALQGGATQYF; CDR3nt: TGCAGTGCTAGAGCACTGCAGGGAGGGGCTACGCAGTATTTT
d_gene: TRBD1; abundance: few; j_gene: TRBJ2-7; len: 13; v_gene: TRBV20-1; CDR3aa: CSAQTGATYEQYF; CDR3nt: TGCAGTGCCCAGACAGGGGCGACCTACGAGCAGTACTTC
d_gene: -; abundance: few; j_gene: TRBJ2-1; len: 12; v_gene: TRBV6-2/TRBV6-3; CDR3aa: CASRTGWIEQFF; CDR3nt: TGTGCCAGCAGGACTGGGTGGATTGAGCAGTTCTTC
d_gene: -; abundance: -; j_gene: TRBJ2-1; len: 14; v_gene: TRBV30; CDR3aa: CAWSVGSGPMEQFF; CDR3nt: TGTGCCTGGAGTGTCGGGTCGGGCCCTATGGAGCAGTTCTTC
d_gene: TRBD2; abundance: many; j_gene: TRBJ2-1; len: 22; v_gene: TRBV4-2; CDR3aa: CASSQDLTRLELAGGLHNEQFF; CDR3nt: TGTGCCAGCAGCCAAGATTTAACCAGACTGGAACTAGCGGGAGGGCTCCACAATGAGCAGTTCTTC
d_gene: TRBD1; abundance: -; j_gene: TRBJ2-1; len: 14; v_gene: TRBV10-3; CDR3aa: CAIGDRVGIDEQFF; CDR3nt: TGTGCCATCGGAGACAGGGTCGGAATCGATGAGCAGTTCTTC
d_gene: TRBD1; abundance: many; j_gene: TRBJ2-7; len: 14; v_gene: TRBV6-7; CDR3aa: CASSCRDRDYEQYF; CDR3nt: TGTGCCAGCAGTTGCCGGGACAGAGACTACGAGCAGTACTTC
d_gene: TRBD2; abundance: -; j_gene: TRBJ2-7; len: 17; v_gene: TRBV6-2/TRBV6-3; CDR3aa: CASSPGLAGLPSYEQYF; CDR3nt: TGTGCCAGCAGTCCAGGTTTAGCGGGACTCCCGTCCTACGAGCAGTACTTC
d_gene: -; abundance: -; j_gene: TRBJ2-1; len: 16; v_gene: TRBV5-1; CDR3aa: CASSLEQDSFYNEQFF; CDR3nt: TGCGCCAGCAGCTTAGAACAGGACAGCTTCTACAATGAGCAGTTCTTC
d_gene: -; abundance: many; j_gene: TRBJ2-3; len: 16; v_gene: TRBV3-1; CDR3aa: CASSQDLGGITDTQYF; CDR3nt: TGTGCCAGCAGCCAAGATTTAGGGGGGATCACAGATACGCAGTATTTT
d_gene: TRBD2; abundance: -; j_gene: TRBJ2-7; len: 14; v_gene: TRBV5-6; CDR3aa: CASSLLAGIPEQYF; CDR3nt: TGTGCCAGCAGCTTACTAGCGGGAATCCCCGAGCAGTACTTC
d_gene: TRBD2; abundance: few; j_gene: TRBJ2-1; len: 16; v_gene: TRBV7-8; CDR3aa: CASTTLGTRAPNEQFF; CDR3nt: TGTGCCAGCACAACCCTGGGGACTAGGGCTCCCAATGAGCAGTTCTTC
d_gene: -; abundance: -; j_gene: TRBJ2-1; len: 16; v_gene: TRBV5-1; CDR3aa: CASSLEWGSSYNEQFF; CDR3nt: TGCGCCAGCAGCTTGGAATGGGGTAGCTCCTACAATGAGCAGTTCTTC
d_gene: -; abundance: many; j_gene: TRBJ1-1; len: 12; v_gene: TRBV12-3/TRBV12-4; CDR3aa: CASSLGSLEAFF; CDR3nt: TGTGCCAGCAGTTTAGGCAGTCTTGAAGCTTTCTTT
d_gene: TRBD2; abundance: -; j_gene: TRBJ2-7; len: 15; v_gene: TRBV7-2; CDR3aa: CASSDLSSGIYEQYF; CDR3nt: TGTGCCAGCAGCGACCTATCTAGCGGGATCTACGAGCAGTACTTC
d_gene: TRBD1; abundance: many; j_gene: TRBJ2-7; len: 15; v_gene: TRBV25-1; CDR3aa: CASGEGTGGSYEQYF; CDR3nt: TGTGCCAGCGGGGAAGGAACAGGGGGTTCCTACGAGCAGTACTTC
d_gene: -; abundance: -; j_gene: TRBJ2-5; len: 12; v_gene: TRBV7-9; CDR3aa: CASSPEVWTQYF; CDR3nt: TGTGCCAGCAGCCCCGAGGTGTGGACCCAGTACTTC
d_gene: -; abundance: -; j_gene: TRBJ1-1; len: 15; v_gene: TRBV10-3; CDR3aa: CAISDKRLQPPEAFF; CDR3nt: TGTGCCATCAGTGATAAGCGCCTCCAACCCCCTGAAGCTTTCTTT
d_gene: -; abundance: few; j_gene: TRBJ2-1; len: 19; v_gene: TRBV18; CDR3aa: CASSPRLGSRGGPYNEQFF; CDR3nt: TGTGCCAGCTCACCCCGGCTAGGCTCGCGGGGCGGCCCCTACAATGAGCAGTTCTTC
d_gene: TRBD1; abundance: -; j_gene: TRBJ2-1; len: 16; v_gene: TRBV28; CDR3aa: CASSLYRGIGVDEQFF; CDR3nt: TGTGCCAGCAGTTTATACAGGGGGATAGGTGTCGATGAGCAGTTCTTC
d_gene: -; abundance: -; j_gene: TRBJ2-7; len: 14; v_gene: TRBV28; CDR3aa: CASSLGQIGHEQYF; CDR3nt: TGTGCCAGCAGTTTAGGACAGATTGGCCACGAGCAGTACTTC